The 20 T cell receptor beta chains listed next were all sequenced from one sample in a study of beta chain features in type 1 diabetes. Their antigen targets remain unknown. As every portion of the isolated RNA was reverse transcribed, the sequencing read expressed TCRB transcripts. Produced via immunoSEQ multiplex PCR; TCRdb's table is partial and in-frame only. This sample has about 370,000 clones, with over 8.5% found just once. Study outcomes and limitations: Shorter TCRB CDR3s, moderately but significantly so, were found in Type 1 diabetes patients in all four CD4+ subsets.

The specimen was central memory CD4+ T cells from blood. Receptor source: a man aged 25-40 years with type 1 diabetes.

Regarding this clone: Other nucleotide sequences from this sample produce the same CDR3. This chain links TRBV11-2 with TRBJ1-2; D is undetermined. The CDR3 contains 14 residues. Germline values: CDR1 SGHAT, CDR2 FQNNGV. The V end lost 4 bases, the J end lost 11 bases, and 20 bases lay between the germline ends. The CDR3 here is CASSSSRGHRQYTF. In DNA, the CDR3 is TGTGCCAGCAGCTCCTCCCGTGGCCACCGACAATACACCTTC.

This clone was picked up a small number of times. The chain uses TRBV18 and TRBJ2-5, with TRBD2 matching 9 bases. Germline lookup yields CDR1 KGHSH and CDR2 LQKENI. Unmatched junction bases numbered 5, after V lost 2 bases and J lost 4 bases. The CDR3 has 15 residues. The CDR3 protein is CASSPNAGGRETQYF. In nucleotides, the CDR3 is TGTGCCAGCTCACCAAACGCGGGGGGGCGAGAGACCCAGTACTTC.

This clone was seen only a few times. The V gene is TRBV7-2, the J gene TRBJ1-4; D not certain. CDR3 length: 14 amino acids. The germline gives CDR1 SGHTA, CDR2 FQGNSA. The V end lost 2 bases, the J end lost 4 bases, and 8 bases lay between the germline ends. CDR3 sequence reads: CASSLLTFNEKLFF. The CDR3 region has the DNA TGTGCCAGCAGCTTACTCACCTTTAATGAAAAACTGTTTTTT.

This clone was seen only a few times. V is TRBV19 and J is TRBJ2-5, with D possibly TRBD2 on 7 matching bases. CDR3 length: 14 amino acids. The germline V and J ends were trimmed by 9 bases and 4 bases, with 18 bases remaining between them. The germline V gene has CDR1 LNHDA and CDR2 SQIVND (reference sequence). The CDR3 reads CASNREAGTETQYF. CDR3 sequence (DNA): TGTGCCAGCAACAGGGAAGCGGGAACAGAGACCCAGTACTTC.

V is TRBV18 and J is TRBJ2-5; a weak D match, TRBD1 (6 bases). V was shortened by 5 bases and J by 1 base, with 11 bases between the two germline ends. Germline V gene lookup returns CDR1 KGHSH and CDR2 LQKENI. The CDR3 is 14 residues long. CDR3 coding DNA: TGTGCCAGCTCAGCAGGACAGTCCCAAGAGACCCAGTACTTC. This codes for CASSAGQSQETQYF.

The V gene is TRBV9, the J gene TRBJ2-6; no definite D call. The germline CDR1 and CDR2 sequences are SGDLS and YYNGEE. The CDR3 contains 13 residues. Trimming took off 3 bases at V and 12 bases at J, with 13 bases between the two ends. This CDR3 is CASSAGRDTVLTF. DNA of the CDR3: TGTGCCAGCAGCGCCGGAAGGGATACCGTCCTGACTTTC.

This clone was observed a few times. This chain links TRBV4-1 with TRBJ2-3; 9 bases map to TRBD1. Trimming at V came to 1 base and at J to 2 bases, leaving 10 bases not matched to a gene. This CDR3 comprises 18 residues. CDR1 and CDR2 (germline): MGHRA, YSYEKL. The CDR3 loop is CASSQVVYGTGNTDTQYF. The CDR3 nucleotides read TGCGCCAGCAGCCAAGTCGTATACGGGACAGGGAACACAGATACGCAGTATTTT.

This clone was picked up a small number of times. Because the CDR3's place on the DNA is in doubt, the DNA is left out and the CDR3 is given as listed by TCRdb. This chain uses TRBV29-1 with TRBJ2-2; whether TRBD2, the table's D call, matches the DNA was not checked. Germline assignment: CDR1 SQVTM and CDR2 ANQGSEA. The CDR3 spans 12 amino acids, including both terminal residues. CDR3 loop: CSVSRRAGELFF.

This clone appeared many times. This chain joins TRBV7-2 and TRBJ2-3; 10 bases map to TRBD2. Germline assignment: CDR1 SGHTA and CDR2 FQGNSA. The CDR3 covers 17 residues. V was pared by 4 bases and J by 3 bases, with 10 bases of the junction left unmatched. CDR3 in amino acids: CASSSQAGGPGTDTQYF. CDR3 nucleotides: TGTGCCAGCAGCTCACAAGCGGGAGGGCCCGGGACAGATACGCAGTATTTT.

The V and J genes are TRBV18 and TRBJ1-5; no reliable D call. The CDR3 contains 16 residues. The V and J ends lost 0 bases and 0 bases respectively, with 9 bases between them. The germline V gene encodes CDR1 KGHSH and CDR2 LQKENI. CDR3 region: CASSPPGNHSNQPQHF. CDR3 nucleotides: TGTGCCAGCTCACCACCGGGAAACCATAGCAATCAGCCCCAGCATTTT.

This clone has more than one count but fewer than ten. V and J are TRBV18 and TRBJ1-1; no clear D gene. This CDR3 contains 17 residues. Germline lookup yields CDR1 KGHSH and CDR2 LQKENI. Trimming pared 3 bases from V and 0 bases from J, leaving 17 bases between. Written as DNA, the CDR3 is TGTGCCAGCTCACCCTTCAAGAAACCGGGAATGAACACTGAAGCTTTCTTT. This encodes CASSPFKKPGMNTEAFF.

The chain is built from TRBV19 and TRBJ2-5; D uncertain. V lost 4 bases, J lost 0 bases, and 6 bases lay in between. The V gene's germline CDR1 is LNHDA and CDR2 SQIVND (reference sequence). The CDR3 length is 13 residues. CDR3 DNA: TGTGCCAGTAGTACGAGGTACCAAGAGACCCAGTACTTC. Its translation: CASSTRYQETQYF.

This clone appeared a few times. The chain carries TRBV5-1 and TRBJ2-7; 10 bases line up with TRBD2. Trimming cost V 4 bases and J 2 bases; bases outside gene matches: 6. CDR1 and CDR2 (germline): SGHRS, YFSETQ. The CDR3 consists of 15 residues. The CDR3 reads CASSPGTSVTYEQYF. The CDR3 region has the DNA TGCGCCAGCAGCCCGGGGACTAGCGTAACCTACGAGCAGTACTTC.

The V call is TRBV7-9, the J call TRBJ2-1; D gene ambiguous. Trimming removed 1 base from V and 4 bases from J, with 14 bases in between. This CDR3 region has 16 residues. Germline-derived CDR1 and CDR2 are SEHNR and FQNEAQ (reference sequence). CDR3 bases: TGTGCCAGCAGCTTAGTTGGTGCGGCCAGATACAATGAGCAGTTCTTC. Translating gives CASSLVGAARYNEQFF.

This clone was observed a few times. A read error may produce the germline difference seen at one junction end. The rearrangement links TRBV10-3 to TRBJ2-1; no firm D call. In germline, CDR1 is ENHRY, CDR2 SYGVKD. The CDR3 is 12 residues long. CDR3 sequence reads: CASSEEWNEQFF. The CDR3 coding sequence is TGTGCCAGCAGTGAAGAGTGGAATGAGCAGTTCTTC.

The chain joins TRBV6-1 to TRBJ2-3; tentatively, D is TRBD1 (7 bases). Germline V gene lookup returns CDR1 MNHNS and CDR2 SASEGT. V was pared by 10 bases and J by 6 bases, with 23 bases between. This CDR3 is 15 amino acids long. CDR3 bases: TGTGCCACGTCTAGGGAGGACAGGAAAACGGATACGCAGTATTTT. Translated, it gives CATSREDRKTDTQYF.

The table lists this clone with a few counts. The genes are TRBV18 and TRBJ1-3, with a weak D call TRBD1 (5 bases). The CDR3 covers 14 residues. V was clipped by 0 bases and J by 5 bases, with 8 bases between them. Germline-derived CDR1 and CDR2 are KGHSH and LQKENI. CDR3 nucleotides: TGTGCCAGCTCACCACCGTCAGGGCGAAACACCATATATTTT. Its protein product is CASSPPSGRNTIYF.

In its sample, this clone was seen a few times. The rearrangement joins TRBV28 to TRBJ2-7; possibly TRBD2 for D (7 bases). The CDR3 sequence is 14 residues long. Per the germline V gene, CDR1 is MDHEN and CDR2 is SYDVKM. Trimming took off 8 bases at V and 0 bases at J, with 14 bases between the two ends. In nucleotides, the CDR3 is TGTGCCAGCTCCTCGGGGGGCGGCTCCTACGAGCAGTACTTC. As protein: CASSSGGGSYEQYF.

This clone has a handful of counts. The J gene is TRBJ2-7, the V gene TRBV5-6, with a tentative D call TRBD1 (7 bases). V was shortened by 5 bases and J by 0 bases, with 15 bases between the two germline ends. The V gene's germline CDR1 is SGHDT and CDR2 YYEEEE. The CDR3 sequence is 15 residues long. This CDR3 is CASRRDSLNSYEQYF. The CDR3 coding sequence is TGTGCCAGCAGGCGGGACAGTCTCAACTCCTACGAGCAGTACTTC.

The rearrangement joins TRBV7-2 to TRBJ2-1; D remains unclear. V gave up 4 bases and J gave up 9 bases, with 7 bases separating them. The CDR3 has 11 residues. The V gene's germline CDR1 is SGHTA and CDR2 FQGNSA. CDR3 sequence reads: CASSSSREQFF. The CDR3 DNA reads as TGTGCCAGCAGCTCTTCGCGTGAGCAGTTCTTC.